This T cell receptor (beta chain) is from a study of cytomegalovirus exposure and HLA in healthy donors. Study conclusions and caveats: As a later analysis showed, a missense DCLRE1C variant was linked to trimming of TCR beta V- and J-genes. Later analysis suggested most CMV-associated TCR beta chains were HLA-restricted.

PCR primers comprised 60 Vbeta and 13 Jbeta primers. TCRdb's table, derived via immunoSEQ multiplex PCR, lists solely in-frame clones and lacks some. The sample records some 110,000 clones, roughly 82% being singletons. To note about this clone: No antigen is known for it.

This TCR was recovered from a man aged 45-65 years in good health and CMV-seronegative. The specimen was PBMCs.

The CDR3 reads CASSDQGVPNTEAFF. In DNA, the CDR3 is TGTGCCAGCAGTGATCAGGGGGTACCGAACACTGAAGCTTTCTTT. V usage is TRBV2 and J usage is TRBJ1-1; 7 positions agree with TRBD1. The V gene end was trimmed by 3 bases and the J gene end by 1 base; junction bases not matched to a gene: 5. This CDR3 has 15 amino acids. Germline assignment: CDR1 SNHLY and CDR2 FYNNEI.